This is a list of T cell receptor beta chains from one sample in a study of shared clonotypes between healthy human individuals. Produced via immunoSEQ multiplex PCR; TCRdb's table is partial and in-frame only. Of about 2 million clones listed, approximately 94% are singletons. The sample consisted of naive CD8+ T cells sorted from blood. Receptor source: a man between 18 and 29 years old in good health. The CDR3 runs from the conserved cysteine through the conserved F or W. A D gene is named only where the DNA matches it firmly. Clone size, where shown, is once, few, many, or a class for clones that have expanded.

>TRBD2|TRBV2|once|TRBJ2-7
CASSDISGDYEQYF
TGTGCCAGCAGTGATATTAGCGGGGACTACGAGCAGTACTTC
>-|TRBV7-8|-|TRBJ2-7
CASTLRGGESYEQYF
TGTGCCAGCACCTTAAGGGGGGGGGAATCCTACGAGCAGTACTTC
>-|TRBV7-8|-|TRBJ1-2
CASSLDRSNYGYTF
TGTGCCAGCAGCTTAGATAGGTCGAACTATGGCTACACCTTC
>-|TRBV7-8|few|TRBJ1-5
CASSFAQNNQPQHF
TGTGCCAGCAGCTTTGCACAAAACAATCAGCCCCAGCATTTT
>-|TRBV6-5|-|TRBJ2-3
CASSYGRQGGTDTQYF
TGTGCCAGCAGTTACGGGAGGCAGGGGGGCACAGATACGCAGTATTTT
>-|TRBV7-9|-|TRBJ2-3
CASSQDSYSTDTQYF
TGTGCCAGCAGCCAGGACAGTTATAGCACAGATACGCAGTATTTT
>-|TRBV5-1|-|TRBJ2-7
CASSIGTEIYEQYF
TGCGCCAGCAGCATCGGGACGGAGATCTACGAGCAGTACTTC
>-|TRBV7-9|-|TRBJ1-1
CASSLGTEAFF
TGTGCCAGCAGCTTAGGAACTGAAGCTTTCTTT
>-|TRBV28|-|TRBJ2-3
CASSLGGEPDTQYF
TGTGCCAGCAGTTTAGGGGGCGAACCAGATACGCAGTATTTT
>-|TRBV30|once|TRBJ2-2
CAWSVWGPGELFF
TGTGCCTGGAGTGTTTGGGGTCCCGGGGAGCTGTTTTTT
>-|TRBV5-4|-|TRBJ1-1
CASSLGPGASTEAFF
TGTGCCAGCAGCTTGGGGCCGGGGGCGAGTACTGAAGCTTTCTTT
>-|TRBV6-5|-|TRBJ2-7
CASSPVAGYEQYF
TGTGCCAGCAGCCCAGTGGCGGGCTACGAGCAGTACTTC
>TRBD1|TRBV7-9|-|TRBJ2-3
CASSYLFGQGADTQYF
TGTGCCAGCAGTTACTTATTTGGACAGGGCGCAGATACGCAGTATTTT
>-|TRBV27|once|TRBJ2-7
CASSLQRVVPYEQYF
TGTGCCAGCAGTTTACAGCGGGTAGTCCCCTACGAGCAGTACTTC
>-|TRBV9|-|TRBJ2-3
CASSVGLWDTQYF
TGTGCCAGCAGCGTAGGACTATGGGATACGCAGTATTTT
>TRBD2|TRBV4-2|-|TRBJ2-2
CASSLVIGLAVTGELFF
TGTGCCAGCAGCCTCGTCATCGGACTAGCGGTAACCGGGGAGCTGTTTTTT
>-|TRBV7-8|-|TRBJ1-2
CASSLGGSSSYGYTF
TGTGCCAGCAGCTTAGGCGGGTCTTCATCCTATGGCTACACCTTC
>TRBD2|TRBV4-1|once|TRBJ2-1
CASSPRLTSGYNEQFF
TGCGCCAGCAGCCCGAGATTGACTAGCGGTTACAATGAGCAGTTCTTC
>-|TRBV9|-|TRBJ1-2
CASSVATSSWGGYTF
TGTGCCAGCAGCGTAGCTACTTCCTCCTGGGGTGGCTACACCTTC
>-|TRBV5-6|-|TRBJ1-6
CASTKGANSPLHF
TGTGCCAGCACCAAGGGAGCTAATTCACCCCTCCACTTT
>-|TRBV15|-|TRBJ2-6
CATSTTPGANVLTF
TGTGCCACCTCCACAACCCCTGGGGCCAACGTCCTGACTTTC
>TRBD2|TRBV28|once|TRBJ2-7
CATRGGGLYEQYF
TGTGCCACCCGAGGCGGGGGGCTCTACGAGCAGTACTTC
>TRBD1|TRBV7-9|-|TRBJ2-3
CASSSRDRASTDTQYF
TGTGCCAGCAGCTCCCGGGACAGGGCTAGCACAGATACGCAGTATTTT
>-|TRBV7-9|-|TRBJ1-5
CASSPPVGQPQHF
TGTGCCAGCAGCCCCCCCGTAGGACAGCCCCAGCATTTT
>-|TRBV29-1|-|TRBJ2-7
CSVRPDSSYEQYF
TGCAGCGTCCGACCTGACAGCTCCTACGAGCAGTACTTC
>-|TRBV7-9|-|TRBJ2-7
CASSLSSGLGYEQYF
TGTGCCAGCAGCTTATCATCGGGGCTGGGCTACGAGCAGTACTTC
>-|TRBV29-1|-|TRBJ1-2
CSVESRERSYGYTF
TGCAGCGTTGAATCGCGAGAGAGGAGCTATGGCTACACCTTC
>-|TRBV27|-|TRBJ2-1
CASSWLPSGRAGNEQFF
TGTGCCAGCAGTTGGTTGCCGAGCGGGCGGGCAGGAAATGAGCAGTTCTTC
>-|TRBV13|-|TRBJ2-1
CATQLGAAYNEQFF
TGTGCCACCCAACTAGGGGCCGCCTACAATGAGCAGTTCTTC
>TRBD2|TRBV7-9|-|TRBJ2-2
CASSPASGGARTGELFF
TGTGCCAGCAGCCCAGCTAGCGGGGGGGCCCGCACCGGGGAGCTGTTTTTT
>TRBD2|TRBV11-2|-|TRBJ2-7
CASSSLAGGDGEQYF
TGTGCCAGCAGCTCTCTAGCGGGAGGGGATGGGGAGCAGTACTTC
>TRBD2|TRBV27|-|TRBJ2-5
CASSPPGLAGETQYF
TGTGCCAGCAGTCCTCCGGGACTAGCGGGAGAGACCCAGTACTTC
>TRBD1|TRBV29-1|-|TRBJ2-5
CSMDRGLDQETQYF
TGCAGCATGGACAGGGGGCTAGACCAAGAGACCCAGTACTTC
>TRBD2|TRBV27|-|TRBJ2-5
CASSLLPAGGRSQETQYF
TGTGCCAGCAGTTTACTCCCAGCGGGGGGGCGATCACAAGAGACCCAGTACTTC
>TRBD1|TRBV5-4|-|TRBJ2-3
CASSLGQGPDTQYF
TGTGCCAGCAGCTTGGGACAGGGGCCGGATACGCAGTATTTT
>-|TRBV28|-|TRBJ2-2
CASSFAYTGELFF
TGTGCCAGCAGTTTTGCTTACACCGGGGAGCTGTTTTTT
>-|TRBV28|-|TRBJ2-1
CASKLTGINNEQFF
TGTGCCAGCAAGCTGACGGGGATCAACAATGAGCAGTTCTTC
>-|TRBV7-6|-|TRBJ1-4
CASSLADSGKLFF
TGTGCCAGCAGCTTAGCCGACTCTGGGAAACTGTTTTTT
>-|TRBV11-2|-|TRBJ2-5
CASSLGPAGRGRETQYF
TGTGCCAGCAGCTTAGGCCCCGCGGGCAGGGGTAGAGAGACCCAGTACTTC
>TRBD2|TRBV19|-|TRBJ2-7
CASSIGGVDEQYF
TGTGCCAGTAGTATTGGGGGGGTGGACGAGCAGTACTTC
>-|TRBV11-2|-|TRBJ1-2
CASSFDPNPGSYGYTF
TGTGCCAGCAGCTTCGATCCCAACCCGGGATCGTATGGCTACACCTTC
>-|TRBV6-5|-|TRBJ2-1
CASSYLSRSNEQFF
TGTGCCAGCAGTTATCTGTCCCGAAGCAATGAGCAGTTCTTC
>-|TRBV6-1|-|TRBJ1-2
CASSEADPRDYGYTF
TGTGCCAGCAGTGAAGCGGATCCCAGGGACTATGGCTACACCTTC
>-|TRBV7-9|-|TRBJ2-4
CASSPRIEGAAKNIQYF
TGTGCCAGCAGCCCAAGGATCGAAGGGGCGGCCAAAAACATTCAGTACTTC
>-|TRBV5-4|-|TRBJ1-1
CASSAEWGRETEAFF
TGTGCCAGCAGCGCTGAGTGGGGGAGGGAAACTGAAGCTTTCTTT
>TRBD2|TRBV6-5|once|TRBJ2-1
CASSYSREGRGNEQFF
TGTGCCAGCAGTTACTCGCGGGAGGGCCGGGGGAATGAGCAGTTCTTC
>-|TRBV27|-|TRBJ1-6
CASSPQGGSPLHF
TGTGCCAGCAGTCCACAGGGTGGATCACCCCTCCACTTT
>TRBD1|TRBV30|-|TRBJ1-5
CACGQGDQPQHF
TGTGCCTGCGGACAGGGGGATCAGCCCCAGCATTTT
>TRBD1|TRBV7-6|-|TRBJ2-5
CASSTGTGRQETQYF
TGTGCCAGCAGCACCGGGACAGGTCGGCAAGAGACCCAGTACTTC
>-|TRBV5-6|-|TRBJ1-2
CASSSNIVDGYTF
TGTGCCAGCAGCTCAAACATAGTGGATGGCTACACCTTC
>-|TRBV19|-|TRBJ2-5
CASSKISFETQYF
TGTGCCAGTAGTAAAATAAGTTTCGAGACCCAGTACTTC
>-|TRBV13|-|TRBJ2-5
CASSLVTEETQYF
TGTGCCAGCAGCTTAGTGACAGAAGAGACCCAGTACTTC
>-|TRBV27|-|TRBJ2-7
CASSLFLGEYEQYF
TGTGCCAGCAGCCTATTCTTGGGGGAATACGAGCAGTACTTC
>-|TRBV4-3|-|TRBJ2-1
CASSQYLAPSSYNEQFF
TGCGCCAGCAGCCAATATCTAGCGCCAAGCTCCTACAATGAGCAGTTCTTC
>-|TRBV28|-|TRBJ2-7
CASSLLGGPGEQYF
TGTGCCAGCAGTTTATTGGGGGGGCCCGGCGAGCAGTACTTC
>-|TRBV7-9|-|TRBJ2-1
CASSRTRGAGDQVEQFF
TGTGCCAGCAGCCGGACCCGGGGGGCGGGAGATCAGGTTGAGCAGTTCTTC
>-|TRBV29-1|-|TRBJ1-1
CSVEPQNTEAFF
TGCAGCGTTGAACCACAGAACACTGAAGCTTTCTTT
>-|TRBV7-9|-|TRBJ2-3
CASSLVSWGGRGDTQYF
TGTGCCAGCAGCTTAGTTTCGTGGGGGGGCCGAGGTGATACGCAGTATTTT
>TRBD2|TRBV27|-|TRBJ2-1
CASSLLGGRGNEQFF
TGTGCCAGCAGTTTATTGGGCGGGAGGGGAAATGAGCAGTTCTTC
>-|TRBV30|once|TRBJ2-7
CAWIPDPYF
TGTGCCTGGATCCCGGACCCGTACTTC